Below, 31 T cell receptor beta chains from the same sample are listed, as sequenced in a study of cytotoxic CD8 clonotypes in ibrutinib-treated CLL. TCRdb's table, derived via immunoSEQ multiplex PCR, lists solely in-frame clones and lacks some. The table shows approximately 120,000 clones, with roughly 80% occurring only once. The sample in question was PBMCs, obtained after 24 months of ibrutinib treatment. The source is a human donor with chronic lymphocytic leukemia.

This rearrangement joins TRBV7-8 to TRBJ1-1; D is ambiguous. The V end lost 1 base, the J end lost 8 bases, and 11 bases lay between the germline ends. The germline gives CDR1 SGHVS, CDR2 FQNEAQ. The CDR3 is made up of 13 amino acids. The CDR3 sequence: CASSLGVGVEAFF. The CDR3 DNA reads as TGTGCCAGCAGCTTAGGGGTCGGTGTCGAAGCTTTCTTT.

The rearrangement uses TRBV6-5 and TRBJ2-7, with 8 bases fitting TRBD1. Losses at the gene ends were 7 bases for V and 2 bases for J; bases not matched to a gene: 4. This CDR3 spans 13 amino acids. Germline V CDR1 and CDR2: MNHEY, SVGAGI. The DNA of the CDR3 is TGTGCCAGCAAGGACAGGGCGGCCTACGAGCAGTACTTC. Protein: CASKDRAAYEQYF.

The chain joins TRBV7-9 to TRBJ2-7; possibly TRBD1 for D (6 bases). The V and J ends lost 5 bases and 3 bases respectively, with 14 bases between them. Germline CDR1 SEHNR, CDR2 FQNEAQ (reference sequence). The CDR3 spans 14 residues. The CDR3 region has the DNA TGTGCCAGCAGCCCCAATGACAGGCGCTACGAGCAGTACTTC. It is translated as CASSPNDRRYEQYF.

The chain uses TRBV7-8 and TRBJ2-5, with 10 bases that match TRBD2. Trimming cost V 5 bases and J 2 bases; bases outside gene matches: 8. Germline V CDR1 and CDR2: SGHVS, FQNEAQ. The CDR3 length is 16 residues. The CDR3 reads CASSRGTSAPQETQYF. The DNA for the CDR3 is TGTGCCAGCAGCCGCGGGACTAGCGCGCCACAAGAGACCCAGTACTTC.

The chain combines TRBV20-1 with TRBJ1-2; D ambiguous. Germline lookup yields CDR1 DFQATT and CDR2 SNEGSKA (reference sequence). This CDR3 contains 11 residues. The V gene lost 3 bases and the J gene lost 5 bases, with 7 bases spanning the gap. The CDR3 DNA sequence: TGCAGTGCTAGTCTGGGGTATGGCTACACCTTC. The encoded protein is CSASLGYGYTF.

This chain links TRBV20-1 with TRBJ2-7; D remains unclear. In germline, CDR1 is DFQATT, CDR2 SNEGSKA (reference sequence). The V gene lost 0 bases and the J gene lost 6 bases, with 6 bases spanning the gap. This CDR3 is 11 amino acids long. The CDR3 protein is CSARDLGEQYF. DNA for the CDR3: TGCAGTGCTAGAGATCTGGGCGAGCAGTACTTC.

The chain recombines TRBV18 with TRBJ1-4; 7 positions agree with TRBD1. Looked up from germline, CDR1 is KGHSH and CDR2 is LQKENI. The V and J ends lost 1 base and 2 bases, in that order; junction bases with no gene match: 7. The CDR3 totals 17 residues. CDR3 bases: TGTGCCAGCTCACCACTGATCGCAGGGGGGACTAATGAAAAACTGTTTTTT. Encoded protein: CASSPLIAGGTNEKLFF. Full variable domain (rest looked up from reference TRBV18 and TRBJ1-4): NAGVMQNPRHLVRRRGQEARLRCSPMKGHSHVYWYRQLPEEGLKFMVYLQKENIIDESGMPKERFSAEFPKEGPSILRIQQVVRGDSAAYFCASSPLIAGGTNEKLFFGSGTQLSVL.

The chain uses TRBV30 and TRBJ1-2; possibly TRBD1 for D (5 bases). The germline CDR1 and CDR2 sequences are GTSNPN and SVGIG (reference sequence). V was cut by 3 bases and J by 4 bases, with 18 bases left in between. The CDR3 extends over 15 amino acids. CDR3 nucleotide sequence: TGTGCCTGGAGCGCCTCAAGGGGAGGAGGCTATGGCTACACCTTC. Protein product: CAWSASRGGGYGYTF.

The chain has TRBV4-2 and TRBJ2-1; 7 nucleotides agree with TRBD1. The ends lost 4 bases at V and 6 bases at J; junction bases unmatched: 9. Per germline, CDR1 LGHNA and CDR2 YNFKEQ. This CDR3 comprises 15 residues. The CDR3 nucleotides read TGTGCCAGCAGCCGCGCCGGGACAGAGATCAATGAGCAGTTCTTC. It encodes CASSRAGTEINEQFF.

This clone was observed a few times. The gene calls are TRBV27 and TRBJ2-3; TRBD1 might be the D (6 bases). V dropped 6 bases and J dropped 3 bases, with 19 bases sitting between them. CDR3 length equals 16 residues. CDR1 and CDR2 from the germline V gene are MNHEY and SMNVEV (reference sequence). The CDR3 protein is CASRPPDSKMTDTQYF. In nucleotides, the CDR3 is TGTGCCAGCAGACCCCCGGACAGTAAGATGACAGATACGCAGTATTTT.

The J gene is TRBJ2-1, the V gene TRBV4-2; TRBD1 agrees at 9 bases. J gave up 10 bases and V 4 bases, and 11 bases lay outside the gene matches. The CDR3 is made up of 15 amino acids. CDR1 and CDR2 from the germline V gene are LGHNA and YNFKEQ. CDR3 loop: CASSLTGGALEEQFF. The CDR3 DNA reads TGTGCCAGCAGCCTAACAGGGGGCGCTTTGGAGGAGCAGTTCTTC.

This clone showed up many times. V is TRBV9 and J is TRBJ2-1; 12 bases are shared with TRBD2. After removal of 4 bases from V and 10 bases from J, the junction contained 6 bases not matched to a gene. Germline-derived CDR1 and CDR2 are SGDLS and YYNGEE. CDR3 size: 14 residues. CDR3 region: CASSSQLAGGEQFF. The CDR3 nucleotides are TGTGCCAGCAGCTCCCAACTAGCGGGGGGCGAGCAGTTCTTC.

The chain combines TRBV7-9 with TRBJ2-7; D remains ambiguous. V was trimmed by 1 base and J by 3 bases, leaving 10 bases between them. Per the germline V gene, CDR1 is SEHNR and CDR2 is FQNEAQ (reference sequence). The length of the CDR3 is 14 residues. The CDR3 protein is CASSLGVFDYEQYF. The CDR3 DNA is TGTGCCAGCAGCTTAGGCGTTTTCGACTACGAGCAGTACTTC.

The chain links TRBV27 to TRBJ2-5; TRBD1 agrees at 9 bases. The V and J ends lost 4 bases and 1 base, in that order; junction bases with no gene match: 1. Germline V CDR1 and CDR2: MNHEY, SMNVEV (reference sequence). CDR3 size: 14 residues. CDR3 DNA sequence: TGTGCCAGCAGTTCGACAGGGGGCCAAGAGACCCAGTACTTC. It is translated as CASSSTGGQETQYF.

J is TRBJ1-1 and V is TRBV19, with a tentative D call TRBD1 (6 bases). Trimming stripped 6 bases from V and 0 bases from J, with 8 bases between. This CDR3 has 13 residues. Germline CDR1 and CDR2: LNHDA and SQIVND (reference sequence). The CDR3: CASRTGMNTEAFF. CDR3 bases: TGTGCCAGTAGGACAGGAATGAACACTGAAGCTTTCTTT.

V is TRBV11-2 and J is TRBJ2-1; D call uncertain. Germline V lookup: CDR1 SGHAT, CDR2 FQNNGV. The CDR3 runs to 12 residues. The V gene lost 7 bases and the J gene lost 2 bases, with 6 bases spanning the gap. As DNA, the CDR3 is TGTGCCAGCACTTCCGCCTACAATGAGCAGTTCTTC. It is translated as CASTSAYNEQFF.

The CDR3 here is CASSIQDRGQSEQFF. The CDR3 coding sequence is TGTGCCAGTAGTATCCAGGACAGGGGGCAAAGTGAGCAGTTCTTC. The genes are TRBV19 and TRBJ2-1; 11 positions agree with TRBD1. Germline V gene data show CDR1 as LNHDA and CDR2 as SQIVND (reference sequence). J gave up 9 bases and V 3 bases, and 7 bases lay outside the gene matches. The CDR3 runs to 15 residues.

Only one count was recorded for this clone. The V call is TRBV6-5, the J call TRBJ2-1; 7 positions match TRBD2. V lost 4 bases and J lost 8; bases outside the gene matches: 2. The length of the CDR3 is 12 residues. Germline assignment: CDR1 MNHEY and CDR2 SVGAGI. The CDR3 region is CASSFRGDEQFF. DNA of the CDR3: TGTGCCAGCAGTTTTCGGGGGGATGAGCAGTTCTTC.

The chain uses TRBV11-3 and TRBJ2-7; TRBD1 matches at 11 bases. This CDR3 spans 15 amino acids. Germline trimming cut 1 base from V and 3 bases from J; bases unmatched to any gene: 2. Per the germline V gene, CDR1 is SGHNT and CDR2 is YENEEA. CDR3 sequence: CASSLGTGGFYEQYF. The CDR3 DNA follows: TGTGCCAGCAGCTTAGGGACAGGGGGCTTCTACGAGCAGTACTTC.

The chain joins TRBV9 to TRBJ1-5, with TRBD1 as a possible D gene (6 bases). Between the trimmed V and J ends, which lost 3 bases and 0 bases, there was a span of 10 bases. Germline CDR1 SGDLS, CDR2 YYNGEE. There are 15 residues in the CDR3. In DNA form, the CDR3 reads TGTGCCAGCAGCGCAGGGGTTACTAGCAATCAGCCCCAGCATTTT. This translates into CASSAGVTSNQPQHF.

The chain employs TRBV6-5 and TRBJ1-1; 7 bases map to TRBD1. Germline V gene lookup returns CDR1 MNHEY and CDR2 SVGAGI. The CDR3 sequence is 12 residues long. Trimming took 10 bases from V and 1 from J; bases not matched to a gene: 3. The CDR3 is CATRQGNTEAFF. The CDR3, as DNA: TGTGCCACCCGACAGGGGAACACTGAAGCTTTCTTT.

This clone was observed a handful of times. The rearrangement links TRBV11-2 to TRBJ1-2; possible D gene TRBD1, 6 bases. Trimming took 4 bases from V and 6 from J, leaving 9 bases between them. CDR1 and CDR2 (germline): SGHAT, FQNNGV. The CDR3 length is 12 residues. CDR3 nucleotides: TGTGCCAGCAGCTCGAACAGGGATGGCTACACCTTC. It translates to CASSSNRDGYTF.

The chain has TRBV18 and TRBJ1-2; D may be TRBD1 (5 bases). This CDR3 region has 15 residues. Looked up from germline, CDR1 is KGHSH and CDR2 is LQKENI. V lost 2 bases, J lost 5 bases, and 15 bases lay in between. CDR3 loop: CASSPASGGDYGYTF. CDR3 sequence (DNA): TGTGCCAGCTCACCAGCGTCCGGGGGAGATTATGGCTACACCTTC.

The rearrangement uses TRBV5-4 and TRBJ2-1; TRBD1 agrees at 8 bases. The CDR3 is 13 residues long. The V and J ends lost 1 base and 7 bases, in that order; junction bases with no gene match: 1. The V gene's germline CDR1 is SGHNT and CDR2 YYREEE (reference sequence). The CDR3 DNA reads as TGTGCCAGCAGCTTGCGACAGGGGAATGAGCAGTTCTTC. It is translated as CASSLRQGNEQFF.

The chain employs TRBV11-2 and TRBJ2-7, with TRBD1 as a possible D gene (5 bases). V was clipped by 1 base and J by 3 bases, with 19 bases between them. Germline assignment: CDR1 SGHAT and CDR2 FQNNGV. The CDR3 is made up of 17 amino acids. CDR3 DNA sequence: TGTGCCAGCAGCTTAGGAGGTAGAAGGCAGGGCTACTACGAGCAGTACTTC. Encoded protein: CASSLGGRRQGYYEQYF. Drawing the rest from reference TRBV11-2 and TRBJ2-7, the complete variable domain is EAGVAQSPRYKIIEKRQSVAFWCNPISGHATLYWYQQILGQGPKLLIQFQNNGVVDDSQLPKDRFSAERLKGVDSTLKIQPAKLEDSAVYLCASSLGGRRQGYYEQYFGPGTRLTVT.

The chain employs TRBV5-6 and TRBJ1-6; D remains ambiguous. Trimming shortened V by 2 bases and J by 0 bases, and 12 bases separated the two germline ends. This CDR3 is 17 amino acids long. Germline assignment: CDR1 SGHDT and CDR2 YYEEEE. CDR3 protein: CASSLGPLSSYNSPLHF. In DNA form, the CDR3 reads TGTGCCAGCAGCTTAGGACCGCTGAGCTCCTATAATTCACCCCTCCACTTT.

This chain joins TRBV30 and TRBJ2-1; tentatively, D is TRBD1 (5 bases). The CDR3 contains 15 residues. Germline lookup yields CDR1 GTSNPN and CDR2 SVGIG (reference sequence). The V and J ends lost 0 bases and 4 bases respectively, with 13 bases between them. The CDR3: CAWSVTGGWYNEQFF. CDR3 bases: TGTGCCTGGAGTGTAACAGGCGGCTGGTACAATGAGCAGTTCTTC.

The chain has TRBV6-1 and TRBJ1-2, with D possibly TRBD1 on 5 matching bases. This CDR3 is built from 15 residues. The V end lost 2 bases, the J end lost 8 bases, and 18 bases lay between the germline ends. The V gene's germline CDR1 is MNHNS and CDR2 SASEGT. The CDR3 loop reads CASSETPGTLRGYTF. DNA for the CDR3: TGTGCCAGCAGTGAAACTCCGGGGACCTTAAGAGGCTACACCTTC.

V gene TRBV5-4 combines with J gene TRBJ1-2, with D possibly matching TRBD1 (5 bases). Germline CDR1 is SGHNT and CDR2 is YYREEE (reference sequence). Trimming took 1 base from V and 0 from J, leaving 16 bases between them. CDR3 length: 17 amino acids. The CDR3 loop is CASSLPKTGGANYGYTF. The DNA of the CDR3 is TGTGCCAGCAGCTTGCCCAAAACGGGGGGGGCTAACTATGGCTACACCTTC.

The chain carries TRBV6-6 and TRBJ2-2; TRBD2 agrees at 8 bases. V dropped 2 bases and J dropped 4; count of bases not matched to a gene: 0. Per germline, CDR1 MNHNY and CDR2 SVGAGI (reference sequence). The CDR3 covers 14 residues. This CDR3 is CASSYRGGTGELFF. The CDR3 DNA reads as TGTGCCAGCAGTTACCGGGGGGGCACCGGGGAGCTGTTTTTT.

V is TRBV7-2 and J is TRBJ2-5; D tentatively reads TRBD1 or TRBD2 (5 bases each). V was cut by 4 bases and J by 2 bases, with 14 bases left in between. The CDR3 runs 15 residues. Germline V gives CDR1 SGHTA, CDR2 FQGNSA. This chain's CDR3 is CASSSGHGGQETQYF. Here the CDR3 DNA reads TGTGCCAGCAGCTCTGGGCATGGGGGTCAAGAGACCCAGTACTTC.